The present T cell receptor beta chain was sequenced within a study of OX40 agonist ivuxolimab in advanced cancers. About the research overall: Patients treated during dose escalation were battling hepatocellular carcinoma, melanoma, renal cell or head and neck cancer.

TCRdb's copy holds only in-frame clones and misses some; the assay was immunoSEQ multiplex PCR. The sample has tens of thousands of clones, approximately 78% seen once. Worth noting for this clone: The antigen remains undetermined.

Findings and limits, study-wide: Both blood CD4+ and CD8+ T cells showed clonal growth by week 6 at 0.1 to 3.0 mg/kg. The authors did not determine the antigen specificity of the expanded peripheral T cells.

Sequences were derived from CD4+ or CD8+ T cells sorted from blood, sampled in a trial of the OX40 agonist ivuxolimab. This receptor was identified in an adult with an advanced solid tumor such as melanoma, head and neck, liver or kidney cancer.

Here the CDR3 reads CASRGDYEKLFF. In DNA form, the CDR3 reads TGTGCCAGCAGGGGGGACTATGAAAAACTGTTTTTT. V is TRBV2 and J is TRBJ1-4; a weak D match, TRBD1 (5 bases). Trimming stripped 6 bases from V and 6 bases from J, with 8 bases between. Germline lookup yields CDR1 SNHLY and CDR2 FYNNEI. This CDR3 comprises 12 residues.